The 21 T cell receptor beta chains below all came from one sample that was sequenced in a study of CD8+ T cells in alopecia areata. Following extraction, RNA underwent reverse transcription to cDNA, which served as the sequencing template. Generated by immunoSEQ multiplex PCR, the TCRdb table keeps only in-frame clones and is missing some. The sample holds about 200,000 clones, about three fifths seen once. Noted treatment: oral pan-JAK inhibitor, 5-10 mg twice daily. The sample here was CD4+ T cells sorted from blood, taken at week 24, from a patient treated with tofacitinib. The receptors come from a human donor with alopecia areata.

The DNA of the CDR3 is TGTGCCAGCAGCTTAGTTCCAGAAGATACGCAGTATTTT. Translating gives CASSLVPEDTQYF. The chain uses TRBV7-2 and TRBJ2-3; no clear D gene. Germline V gene data show CDR1 as SGHTA and CDR2 as FQGNSA. The CDR3 has 13 amino acids. V was trimmed by 1 base and J by 5 bases, leaving 7 bases between them.

The V call is TRBV7-2, the J call TRBJ2-1, with unresolved D. The CDR3 has 12 amino acids. Germline-derived CDR1 and CDR2 are SGHTA and FQGNSA. V was shortened by 5 bases and J by 12 bases, with 14 bases between the two germline ends. The CDR3 coding sequence is TGTGCCAGCAGCCCCCGAGGAGCGATGCAGTTCTTC. This encodes CASSPRGAMQFF.

V is TRBV5-1 and J is TRBJ2-3, with 10 positions matching TRBD2. The CDR3 is made up of 14 amino acids. Germline V gene lookup returns CDR1 SGHRS and CDR2 YFSETQ. The trim removed 3 bases at V and 5 bases at J, leaving 3 bases unmatched. The CDR3 region has the DNA TGCGCCAGCAGCTATGGACTAGCGGAAGATACGCAGTATTTT. It yields the protein CASSYGLAEDTQYF.

A few counts support this clone. The chain couples TRBV6-5 to TRBJ2-3; TRBD2 matches at 8 bases. Germline CDR1 and CDR2: MNHEY and SVGAGI. This CDR3 region has 16 residues. V was pared by 0 bases and J by 3 bases, with 5 bases of the junction left unmatched. The CDR3 region has the DNA TGTGCCAGCAGTTACTCGGGCGGGAGGCCAACAGATACGCAGTATTTT. This translates into CASSYSGGRPTDTQYF.

The V and J genes are TRBV25-1 and TRBJ2-1; 15 nucleotides line up with TRBD2. The V gene's germline CDR1 is MGHDK and CDR2 SYGVNS. V dropped 1 base and J dropped 6; count of bases not matched to a gene: 1. The length of the CDR3 is 16 residues. CDR3 amino acids: CASSESGLAGGNEQFF. CDR3 nucleotides: TGTGCCAGCAGTGAATCGGGACTAGCGGGAGGCAATGAGCAGTTCTTC.

This chain joins TRBV2 and TRBJ1-5; D is unresolved. There are 15 residues in the CDR3. Trimming shortened V by 5 bases and J by 0 bases, and 11 bases separated the two germline ends. From germline, CDR1 is SNHLY and CDR2 FYNNEI. CDR3 nucleotide sequence: TGTGCCAGCAGTCGGACCTCTGATAGCAATCAGCCCCAGCATTTT. The encoded protein is CASSRTSDSNQPQHF.

This clone has only a few counts. The chain joins TRBV7-9 to TRBJ1-4; D is ambiguous. Trimming cost V 4 bases and J 8 bases, with 14 bases left between them. The CDR3 has 14 amino acids. CDR1 and CDR2 from the germline V gene are SEHNR and FQNEAQ (reference sequence). CDR3 amino acids: CASSSLGRAEKLFF. CDR3 DNA sequence: TGTGCCAGCAGCTCCCTGGGCCGGGCGGAAAAACTGTTTTTT.

The CDR3 DNA is TGTGCCAGCAGCTATGACAGGGGTCCCGCCGGGGAGCTGTTTTTT. It is translated as CASSYDRGPAGELFF. The chain carries TRBV4-2 and TRBJ2-2; 8 bases map to TRBD1. Germline loops: CDR1 LGHNA, CDR2 YNFKEQ. The CDR3 totals 15 residues. Trimming removed 5 bases from V and 6 bases from J; junction bases left unmatched: 8.

This chain connects TRBV6-4 to TRBJ2-1; no reliable D call. This CDR3 is built from 14 residues. V lost 3 bases, J lost 6 bases, and 12 bases lay in between. Germline CDR1 and CDR2: MRHNA and SNTAGT. The CDR3 loop reads CASSERARGNEQFF. The CDR3 DNA is TGTGCCAGCAGTGAAAGGGCCCGCGGCAATGAGCAGTTCTTC.

The chain joins TRBV28 to TRBJ1-1, with D possibly being TRBD1 (6 bases). The CDR3 has 16 residues. Germline assignment: CDR1 MDHEN and CDR2 SYDVKM. With 5 bases removed from V and 0 bases from J, the gap between germline ends came to 16 bases. CDR3 DNA: TGTGCCAGCAGTCCTCCTAGGGGGGCCATGAACACTGAAGCTTTCTTT. This encodes CASSPPRGAMNTEAFF.

The chain recombines TRBV9 with TRBJ2-3; 14 nucleotides match TRBD2. This CDR3 region has 17 residues. Germline CDR1 reads SGDLS; CDR2 reads YYNGEE. J gave up 6 bases and V 3 bases, and 9 bases lay outside the gene matches. The CDR3 region is CASSAGLAGALLDTQYF. CDR3 sequence (DNA): TGTGCCAGCAGCGCGGGACTAGCGGGAGCTTTATTGGATACGCAGTATTTT.

This clone was recorded a few times. The chain recombines TRBV7-9 with TRBJ1-1; TRBD1 is a possible D gene (5 bases). There are 13 residues in the CDR3. The ends were cut back, 3 bases at V and 3 bases at J, with 8 bases in the middle. The germline CDR1 and CDR2 sequences are SEHNR and FQNEAQ (reference sequence). The CDR3 DNA reads as TGTGCCAGCAGCTTCGGGGCGGACACTGAAGCTTTCTTT. Its protein is CASSFGADTEAFF.

This clone was counted a few times. The rearrangement links TRBV4-2 to TRBJ1-3; the match to TRBD1 covers 11 bases. This CDR3 spans 18 amino acids. The trim removed 0 bases at V and 2 bases at J, leaving 6 bases unmatched. CDR1 is LGHNA and CDR2 is YNFKEQ in the germline V gene. CDR3 loop: CASSQDPVDRGPGNTIYF. The CDR3 coding sequence is TGTGCCAGCAGCCAAGACCCCGTGGACAGGGGGCCTGGAAACACCATATATTTT.

This clone was counted only a few times. The J gene is TRBJ1-2, the V gene TRBV28; tentative D call: TRBD1 (6 bases). V was clipped by 1 base and J by 5 bases, with 11 bases between them. The CDR3 length is 14 residues. The V gene's germline CDR1 is MDHEN and CDR2 SYDVKM. DNA of the CDR3: TGTGCCAGCAGTTTATCGGGGGCAGGTTATGGCTACACCTTC. This sequence encodes CASSLSGAGYGYTF.

The chain recombines TRBV10-3 with TRBJ1-1, with 8 bases lining up with TRBD1. The CDR3 is 13 residues long. The junction had 5 bases not matched to a gene; V was cut back by 10 bases and J by 1 base. The germline gives CDR1 ENHRY, CDR2 SYGVKD. As DNA, the CDR3 is TGTGCCAGCCTGACAGGGGAGAACACTGAAGCTTTCTTT. Encoded protein: CASLTGENTEAFF.

The sample holds a few counts of this clone. The V call is TRBV7-2, the J call TRBJ2-1; 10 nucleotides align to TRBD2. Germline assignment: CDR1 SGHTA and CDR2 FQGNSA. With V trimmed by 5 bases and J by 7 bases, 14 bases remained unmatched. The CDR3 contains 17 residues. The CDR3 region has the DNA TGTGCCAGCAGCCCCCCGGGATTAGCGGGAGGTGGGAATGAGCAGTTCTTC. It is translated as CASSPPGLAGGGNEQFF.

This clone was counted between two and nine times. V is TRBV7-2 and J is TRBJ1-6; D remains ambiguous. Germline assignment: CDR1 SGHTA and CDR2 FQGNSA. The CDR3 runs 14 residues. Trimming removed 5 bases at V and 7 bases at J, with 12 bases between. The DNA for the CDR3 is TGTGCCAGCAGCGGTAGAAGAACCAATTCACCCCTCCACTTT. As protein: CASSGRRTNSPLHF.

The genes are TRBV29-1 and TRBJ1-2; D ambiguous. Germline loops: CDR1 SQVTM, CDR2 ANQGSEA. Trimming left V 3 bases short and J 3 bases short, with 11 bases between. The CDR3 sequence is 13 residues long. The DNA of the CDR3 is TGCAGCGTTGACAAGGGAGGAGACTATGGCTACACCTTC. This sequence encodes CSVDKGGDYGYTF.

The chain is built from TRBV5-1 and TRBJ2-5; no firm D call. The CDR3 is 14 residues long. Trimming shortened V by 1 base and J by 0 bases, and 7 bases separated the two germline ends. Per germline, CDR1 SGHRS and CDR2 YFSETQ. The CDR3 here is CASSLQTNQETQYF. CDR3 sequence (DNA): TGCGCCAGCAGCTTGCAGACCAACCAAGAGACCCAGTACTTC.

Comments on this clone: One junction end does not reproduce the germline sequence, and a read error may be involved. V usage is TRBV29-1 and J usage is TRBJ1-2; D is perhaps TRBD1 (5 bases). CDR1 and CDR2 from the germline V gene are SQVTM and ANQGSEA. The CDR3 spans 14 residues. The CDR3 is CSVPTVRRDYGYTF. The CDR3 DNA follows: TGCAGCGTGCCAACGGTTCGCAGGGACTACGGCTACACCTTC.

The chain uses TRBV11-2 and TRBJ1-2; TRBD1 might be the D (5 bases). Germline CDR1 is SGHAT and CDR2 is FQNNGV. CDR3 length: 12 residues. The V gene lost 5 bases and the J gene lost 4 bases, with 8 bases spanning the gap. The DNA for the CDR3 is TGTGCCAGCAGCCTAACAGGCTATGGCTACACCTTC. This sequence encodes CASSLTGYGYTF.